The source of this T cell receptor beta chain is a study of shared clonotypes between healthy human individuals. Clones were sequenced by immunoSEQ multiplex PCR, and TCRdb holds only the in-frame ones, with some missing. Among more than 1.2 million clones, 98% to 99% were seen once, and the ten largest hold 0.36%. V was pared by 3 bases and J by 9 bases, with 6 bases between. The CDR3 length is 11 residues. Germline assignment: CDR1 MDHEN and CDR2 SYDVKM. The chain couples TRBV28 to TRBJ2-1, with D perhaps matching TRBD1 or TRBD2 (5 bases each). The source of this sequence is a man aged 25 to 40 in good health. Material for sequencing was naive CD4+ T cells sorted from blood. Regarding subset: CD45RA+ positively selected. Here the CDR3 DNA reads TGTGCCAGCAGTTTTGGGGGTGAGCAGTTCTTC. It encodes CASSFGGEQFF.